These T cell receptor beta chains were read from a single sample in a study of shared clonotypes between healthy human individuals. Repertoires were generated with immunoSEQ multiplex PCR, while TCRdb's copy carries only in-frame clones and drops some. The sample lists 1.6 million or so clones; approximately 98.5% were seen once. Sequenced input: naive CD4+ T cells sorted from blood. The receptors shown here come from a man aged 25-45 years in good health. CDR3s include the opening cysteine and the closing phenylalanine or tryptophan. A D gene is named only where the DNA matches it firmly. Expanded clones get a size class; other rows say once, few or many, or leave the size out.

clone size	V gene	J gene	D gene	CDR3 DNA	CDR3 protein
NA	TRBV19	TRBJ1-5	NA	TGTGCCAGTAGTTCCTTCGGTGGGACACTAAATCAGCCCCAGCATTTT	CASSSFGGTLNQPQHF
NA	TRBV9	TRBJ2-1	NA	TGTGCCAGCAGCCCGATAGCGGTTAAATCATACAATGAGCAGTTCTTC	CASSPIAVKSYNEQFF
NA	TRBV7-2	TRBJ2-1	TRBD2	TGTGCCAGCAGCTCGGGAGGGACAAACAATGAGCAGTTCTTC	CASSSGGTNNEQFF
NA	TRBV6-6	TRBJ2-7	TRBD2	TGTGCCAGCAGTTTGGGGACTAGCGGCTACGAGCAGTACTTC	CASSLGTSGYEQYF
NA	TRBV6-6	TRBJ1-2	NA	TGTGCCAGCACCTACGGGGGGGTGAGATATGGCTACACCTTC	CASTYGGVRYGYTF
NA	TRBV6-6	TRBJ1-2	NA	TGTGCCAGCAGATTACGAACAGATCCTAACTATGGCTACACCTTC	CASRLRTDPNYGYTF
NA	TRBV10-3	TRBJ2-6	NA	TGTGCCATCACTGCAGCCAATCCCTCTGGGGCCAACGTCCTGACTTTC	CAITAANPSGANVLTF
NA	TRBV7-3	TRBJ2-7	NA	TGTGCCAGCAGCTTACTTGGGGGCGCGATTGGTGGGTTTTCCTACGAGCAGTACTTC	CASSLLGGAIGGFSYEQYF
NA	TRBV2	TRBJ2-7	TRBD1	TGTGCCAGCAGTGAAAGGGACAGGGGTACCTACGAGCAGTACTTC	CASSERDRGTYEQYF
NA	TRBV5-1	TRBJ2-3	NA	TGCGCCAGCAGCTTGTTCAGCACAGATACGCAGTATTTT	CASSLFSTDTQYF
NA	TRBV18	TRBJ2-2	NA	TGTGCCAGCTCACCGAAGGTTCTCCCGGCCGGGGAGCTGTTTTTT	CASSPKVLPAGELFF
NA	TRBV6-5	TRBJ2-5	NA	TGTGCCAGCAGTTACCGAGCGGTCCCGGTCTGGACCCAGTACTTC	CASSYRAVPVWTQYF
NA	TRBV5-4	TRBJ2-7	NA	TGTGCCAGCAGCTTGAACGTGGGTCCATACGAGCAGTACTTC	CASSLNVGPYEQYF
NA	TRBV5-4	TRBJ1-2	NA	TGTGCCAGCAGCAAGTCATTCAGGGGACGTGGCTACACCTTC	CASSKSFRGRGYTF
once	TRBV19	TRBJ2-3	TRBD2	TGTGCCAGTAGGAAGGCGGGGGGAAGCACAGATACGCAGTATTTT	CASRKAGGSTDTQYF
NA	TRBV15	TRBJ2-2	NA	TGTGCCACCAGTCTACTTAGACGGGCCACCGGGGAGCTGTTTTTT	CATSLLRRATGELFF
NA	TRBV15	TRBJ1-4	NA	TGTGCCACCAGCAGAGAGGTGGGAAAACTGTTTTTT	CATSREVGKLFF
NA	TRBV5-1	TRBJ2-5	TRBD2	TGCGCCAGCAGCCCGGGACTAGCGAGTTTTTACCAAGAGACCCAGTACTTC	CASSPGLASFYQETQYF
NA	TRBV18	TRBJ1-1	NA	TGTGCCAGCTCAGTGACAGTGAACACTGAAGCTTTCTTT	CASSVTVNTEAFF
NA	TRBV5-4	TRBJ2-7	TRBD1	TGTGCCAGCAGCTGGCCAGGGGGCTTAAGCAACGAGCAGTACTTC	CASSWPGGLSNEQYF
NA	TRBV5-1	TRBJ1-1	TRBD1	TGCGCCAGCAGCCCAGGGGGTTCCACTGAAGCTTTCTTT	CASSPGGSTEAFF
once	TRBV11-2	TRBJ2-7	NA	TGTGCCAGCAGCTTAGACAGGGTCCGCTCCTACGAGCAGTACTTC	CASSLDRVRSYEQYF
NA	TRBV7-6	TRBJ2-5	TRBD2	TGTGCCAGCAGCCGCGGGACTAGCGGAGAAGAGACCCAGTACTTC	CASSRGTSGEETQYF